A selection of T cell receptor beta chains follows, all from one sample in a study of cytomegalovirus exposure and HLA in healthy donors. Assay used: immunoSEQ multiplex PCR; TCRdb lists only in-frame clones, some missing. The sample carries about 67,000 clones, more than 80% recorded once. The specimen was PBMCs. Receptor source: a woman under 40 in good health and CMV-seropositive. Each CDR3 is given with its conserved first and last residue.

TRBV18	CASSPPGAPSKETQYF
TRBV11-2	CASSLERGLNRYEQYF
TRBV5-8	CASSLSGSVSYEQYF
TRBV5-1	CASSGYSSGSYNEQFF
TRBV28	CASSPGQGRANEQYF
TRBV6-1	CASSESGGNYGYTF
TRBV25-1	CASSEGRYGYTF
TRBV6-5	CASRADRGLAEAFF
TRBV7-2	CASSPTGYTEAFF
TRBV7-6	CASSPGQGSSYEQYF
TRBV15	CATSRIRGRPFYGYTF
TRBV2	CASSVLTVYNEQFF
TRBV2	CASTQDSSGNTIYF
TRBV4-1	CASSQRFSGPPWGTGELFF
TRBV27	CASSLSGQGATELFF
TRBV5-5	CASSPRDGGEEQYF
TRBV28	CASSPPGQTSYNEQFF
TRBV30	CASDSYGYTF
TRBV5-1	CASSSRVVTDTQYF
TRBV7-2	CASSLAFHEQYF
TRBV15	CATSRTSGTGRGKLFF
TRBV14	CASSHLTGVARDGYTF
TRBV7-9	CASSSKGRYTEAFF
TRBV5-1	CASSPWTSGYEQYF
TRBV5-1	CASSSQGDGTGYTF
TRBV9	CASSAQGAWLDEQYF
TRBV19	CASSTPGQLVRHF
TRBV21-1	CASSKGHQGGTGELFF
TRBV6-5	CASRLAPTATDTQYF
TRBV5-1	CASSLAVGGREQFF
TRBV5-6	CASSDPGLTYNEQFF
TRBV5-1	CASSFTGDHVYEQFF
TRBV7-2	CASSLRGSQETQYF
TRBV5-5	CASSLTVPRNYGYTF
TRBV5-4	CASSFGTDTYEQYF
TRBV21-1	CASSKGVDYGGSDF
TRBV19	CASSIYAGGERGGRAGEQFF
TRBV27	CASSLTTSGRAMGVTDTQYF
TRBV11-2	CASSLSTGGSTYEQYF
TRBV2	CASSQQGGVSNQPQHF
TRBV7-9	CASSSFRDRQETQYF
TRBV9	CASSAGTSGYNEQFF
TRBV19	CASRGQSPFGYGYTF
TRBV27	CASSSQTGGSPEAFF
TRBV5-1	CASSQVARLGGEQYF
TRBV5-1	CASSFSGTGREQYF